This is a list of T cell receptor beta chains from one sample in a study of blood T cell repertoires in COVID-19. This table comes from immunoSEQ multiplex PCR, and its TCRdb copy is limited to in-frame clones, with some not included. The sample lists 150,000 to 200,000 clones; less than 85% were seen once. The sample was peripheral blood. Source of these receptors: a human donor with acute or convalescent COVID-19. The donor label of this sample is uncertain. CDR3s include the opening cysteine and the closing phenylalanine or tryptophan. D genes are given only for firm matches. Only part of the rows carry a size: once, few, many, or a class if the clone is expanded.

v_call: TRBV25-1
j_call: TRBJ1-1
clone_size: .
d_call: .
cdr3_nt: TGTGCCAGCAGTGAGTCGGGTTATATCGCTGAAGCTTTCTTT
cdr3_aa: CASSESGYIAEAFF

v_call: TRBV7-8
j_call: TRBJ1-5
clone_size: few
d_call: TRBD1
cdr3_nt: TGTGCCAGCAGCTTAAGACAGGGGGCAAGCAATCAGCCCCAGCATTTT
cdr3_aa: CASSLRQGASNQPQHF

v_call: TRBV28
j_call: TRBJ2-1
clone_size: .
d_call: TRBD2
cdr3_nt: TGTGCCAGCAGTTCAAACCGACTAGCGGGGGCCGGATACAATGAGCAGTTCTTC
cdr3_aa: CASSSNRLAGAGYNEQFF

v_call: TRBV5-4
j_call: TRBJ1-1
clone_size: .
d_call: .
cdr3_nt: TGTGCCAGCAGCTATACAGGGCAAACTGAAGCTTTCTTT
cdr3_aa: CASSYTGQTEAFF

v_call: TRBV25-1
j_call: TRBJ1-6
clone_size: .
d_call: .
cdr3_nt: TGTGCCACTACCCAGGGTTTGGGCAGTAATTCACCCCTCCACTTT
cdr3_aa: CATTQGLGSNSPLHF

v_call: TRBV30
j_call: TRBJ2-7
clone_size: .
d_call: .
cdr3_nt: TGTGCCTGGAGCCGTGCCTACGAGCAGTACTTC
cdr3_aa: CAWSRAYEQYF

v_call: TRBV5-4
j_call: TRBJ1-6
clone_size: .
d_call: .
cdr3_nt: TGTGCCAGCAGGCCACAGGCCGATAATTCACCCCTCCACTTT
cdr3_aa: CASRPQADNSPLHF

v_call: TRBV28
j_call: TRBJ1-1
clone_size: .
d_call: .
cdr3_nt: TGTGCCAGCAGTCCCACCCAAGGGGGATACACTGAAGCTTTCTTT
cdr3_aa: CASSPTQGGYTEAFF

v_call: TRBV6-1
j_call: TRBJ2-1
clone_size: few
d_call: .
cdr3_nt: TGTGCCAGCAGTGAAACGTCTAGGAGGGCCCAGTTCTTC
cdr3_aa: CASSETSRRAQFF

v_call: TRBV5-1
j_call: TRBJ1-1
clone_size: .
d_call: .
cdr3_nt: TGCGCCAGCAGATTGGGGCCTGAAGCTTTCTTT
cdr3_aa: CASRLGPEAFF

v_call: TRBV5-6
j_call: TRBJ1-1
clone_size: .
d_call: TRBD1
cdr3_nt: TGTGCCAGCAGCTTGCGGACAGGGGTTATGAACACTGAAGCTTTCTTT
cdr3_aa: CASSLRTGVMNTEAFF

v_call: TRBV3-1/TRBV3-2
j_call: TRBJ2-2
clone_size: few
d_call: .
cdr3_nt: TGTGCCAGCCGAGGGGGGGCCGGGGAGCTGTTTTTT
cdr3_aa: CASRGGAGELFF

v_call: TRBV4-3
j_call: TRBJ1-2
clone_size: few
d_call: TRBD1
cdr3_nt: TGCGCCAGCAGCCGGGACAGGCGAAACTATGGCTACACCTTC
cdr3_aa: CASSRDRRNYGYTF

v_call: TRBV3-1/TRBV3-2
j_call: TRBJ2-7
clone_size: .
d_call: .
cdr3_nt: TGTGCCAGCAGCCAAGGGGCAGGTTCGGGGACCTACGAGCAGTACTTC
cdr3_aa: CASSQGAGSGTYEQYF

v_call: TRBV27
j_call: TRBJ2-4
clone_size: .
d_call: TRBD1
cdr3_nt: TGTGCCAGCCGACCGGACAGGAACCTAATCGCCAAAAACATTCAGTACTTC
cdr3_aa: CASRPDRNLIAKNIQYF

v_call: TRBV30
j_call: TRBJ1-1
clone_size: .
d_call: .
cdr3_nt: TGTGCCTGGGCCTGGACAGAGAACACTGAAGCTTTCTTT
cdr3_aa: CAWAWTENTEAFF

v_call: TRBV5-1
j_call: TRBJ1-6
clone_size: .
d_call: TRBD1
cdr3_nt: TGCGCCAGCTGCCGGGACAGTACTAATTCACCCCTCCACTTT
cdr3_aa: CASCRDSTNSPLHF

v_call: TRBV7-8
j_call: TRBJ2-2
clone_size: .
d_call: TRBD1
cdr3_nt: TGTGCCAGCATGACAAGAGACAGGGGGATTCGGACCGGGGAGCTGTTTTTT
cdr3_aa: CASMTRDRGIRTGELFF

v_call: TRBV7-8
j_call: TRBJ2-1
clone_size: .
d_call: TRBD1
cdr3_nt: TGTGCCAGCAGCCAAACACCCCGACAGGGTACTGGCAATGAGCAGTTCTTC
cdr3_aa: CASSQTPRQGTGNEQFF

v_call: TRBV6-6
j_call: TRBJ2-7
clone_size: .
d_call: TRBD1
cdr3_nt: TGTGCCAGCAGTTACGCTTCGCCGGGACAGGGATACGAGCAGTACTTC
cdr3_aa: CASSYASPGQGYEQYF

v_call: TRBV15
j_call: TRBJ2-3
clone_size: once
d_call: .
cdr3_nt: TGTGCCACCAGCAGAGAGCCCGATCCGGGACTTACGCAGTATTTT
cdr3_aa: CATSREPDPGLTQYF

v_call: TRBV7-8
j_call: TRBJ1-1
clone_size: once
d_call: .
cdr3_nt: TGTGCCAGCAGCTTAGGAAGAGAGGGTAGCACTGAAGCTTTCTTT
cdr3_aa: CASSLGREGSTEAFF

v_call: TRBV28
j_call: TRBJ1-1
clone_size: .
d_call: TRBD1
cdr3_nt: TGTGCCAGCAGTACAGACAGGGGGCCCACTGAAGCTTTCTTT
cdr3_aa: CASSTDRGPTEAFF

v_call: TRBV27
j_call: TRBJ1-1
clone_size: once
d_call: .
cdr3_nt: TGTGCCAGCAGTTTCTCTGCAGGGATTGGTGGGAACACTGAAGCTTTCTTT
cdr3_aa: CASSFSAGIGGNTEAFF

v_call: TRBV7-9
j_call: TRBJ2-3
clone_size: .
d_call: TRBD1
cdr3_nt: TGTGCCAGCAGCTTAGGAGGGACAGGGACCCGCACAGATACGCAGTATTTT
cdr3_aa: CASSLGGTGTRTDTQYF

v_call: TRBV9
j_call: TRBJ2-5
clone_size: .
d_call: .
cdr3_nt: TGTGCCAGCAGCCCCTCCCCCAGTAGGGGCCAAGAGACCCAGTACTTC
cdr3_aa: CASSPSPSRGQETQYF

v_call: TRBV3-1/TRBV3-2
j_call: TRBJ2-5
clone_size: .
d_call: .
cdr3_nt: TGTGCCAGCAGCTTCCGACAGGCAATACAAGAGACCCAGTACTTC
cdr3_aa: CASSFRQAIQETQYF

v_call: TRBV18
j_call: TRBJ1-5
clone_size: .
d_call: TRBD1
cdr3_nt: TGTGCCAGCTCACCAAACGCACAGGGGGGAGGGAGCAATCAGCCCCAGCATTTT
cdr3_aa: CASSPNAQGGGSNQPQHF

v_call: TRBV28
j_call: TRBJ2-7
clone_size: once
d_call: TRBD1
cdr3_nt: TGTGCCAGCAGCCCAGGGGGACAGGAGCACTACGAGCAGTACTTC
cdr3_aa: CASSPGGQEHYEQYF

v_call: TRBV9
j_call: TRBJ1-2
clone_size: .
d_call: .
cdr3_nt: TGTGCCAGCAGCGCGGCGACAGATTATGGCTACACCTTC
cdr3_aa: CASSAATDYGYTF

v_call: TRBV18
j_call: TRBJ2-5
clone_size: .
d_call: TRBD1
cdr3_nt: TGTGCCAGCTCACCACCGGGGACAGGGTTAGAGACCCAGTACTTC
cdr3_aa: CASSPPGTGLETQYF

v_call: TRBV7-8
j_call: TRBJ1-6
clone_size: .
d_call: TRBD1
cdr3_nt: TGTGCCAGCAGCCTAGGACAGGGGGCCTTTAATTCACCCCTCCACTTT
cdr3_aa: CASSLGQGAFNSPLHF

v_call: TRBV5-1
j_call: TRBJ2-1
clone_size: .
d_call: TRBD2
cdr3_nt: TGCGCCAGCAGTATTAGCGGGTCAGCCTACAATGAGCAGTTCTTC
cdr3_aa: CASSISGSAYNEQFF

v_call: TRBV5-1
j_call: TRBJ2-5
clone_size: .
d_call: TRBD2
cdr3_nt: TGCGCCAGCACCGGGACTAGCTTTGTTTACCAAGAGACCCAGTACTTC
cdr3_aa: CASTGTSFVYQETQYF

v_call: TRBV7-8
j_call: TRBJ2-5
clone_size: .
d_call: TRBD2
cdr3_nt: TGTGCCAGTTTGCGTCGACTAGCGGGGCTCCAAGAGACCCAGTACTTC
cdr3_aa: CASLRRLAGLQETQYF

v_call: TRBV5-4
j_call: TRBJ2-6
clone_size: .
d_call: .
cdr3_nt: TGTGCCAGCAGCTCAGGGGCCTCTGGGGCCAACGTCCTGACTTTC
cdr3_aa: CASSSGASGANVLTF

v_call: TRBV7-2
j_call: TRBJ2-4
clone_size: .
d_call: .
cdr3_nt: TGTGCCAGCAGCTTAGCGTGGCAGAAAAACATTCAGTACTTC
cdr3_aa: CASSLAWQKNIQYF

v_call: TRBV7-2
j_call: TRBJ2-6
clone_size: .
d_call: .
cdr3_nt: TGTGCCAGCAGCTTGGACTTCTCTGGGGCCAACGTCCTGACTTTC
cdr3_aa: CASSLDFSGANVLTF

v_call: TRBV2
j_call: TRBJ2-7
clone_size: many
d_call: .
cdr3_nt: TGTGCCAGCAGGGACAGTCCTAGGAGCTCCTACGAGCAGTACTTC
cdr3_aa: CASRDSPRSSYEQYF

v_call: TRBV5-5
j_call: TRBJ2-5
clone_size: .
d_call: .
cdr3_nt: TGTGCCAGCAGCTTGGCCATAGCAGGGGCACAAGAGACCCAGTACTTC
cdr3_aa: CASSLAIAGAQETQYF

v_call: TRBV6-2/TRBV6-3
j_call: TRBJ1-5
clone_size: .
d_call: .
cdr3_nt: TGTGCCAGCAGTTCCCCCGGTCAGCCCCAGCATTTT
cdr3_aa: CASSSPGQPQHF